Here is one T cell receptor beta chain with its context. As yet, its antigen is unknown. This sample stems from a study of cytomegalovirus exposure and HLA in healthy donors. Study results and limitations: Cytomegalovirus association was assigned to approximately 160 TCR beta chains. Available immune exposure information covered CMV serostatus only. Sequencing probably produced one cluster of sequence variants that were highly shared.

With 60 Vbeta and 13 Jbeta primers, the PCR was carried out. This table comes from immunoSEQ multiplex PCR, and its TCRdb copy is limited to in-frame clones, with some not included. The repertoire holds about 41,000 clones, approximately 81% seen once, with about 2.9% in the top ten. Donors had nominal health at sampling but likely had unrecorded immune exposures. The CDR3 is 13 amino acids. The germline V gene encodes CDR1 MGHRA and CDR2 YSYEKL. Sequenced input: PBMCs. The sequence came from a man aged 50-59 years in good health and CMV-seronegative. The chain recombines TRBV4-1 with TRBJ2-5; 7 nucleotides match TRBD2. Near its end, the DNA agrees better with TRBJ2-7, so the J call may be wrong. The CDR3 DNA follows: TGCGCCAGCAGCCAAAGCGGGAACTACGAGCAGTACTTC. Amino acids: CASSQSGNYEQYF.